The clone carrying this TCR beta chain was detected many times. Its antigen is unidentified. This sample stems from a study of T cells in Graves' hyperthyroidism and ophthalmopathy. About the study: Peripheral blood specimens were obtained at initial diagnosis, prior to any treatment.

RNA transcripts served as the template for amplifying TCR beta CDR3 regions. With the HTBI primer set, the TCR CDR3 went through a first round of RT-PCR. From the multiplex PCR reads, TCRdb called clonotypes with MiXCR, one entry per CDR3 protein. The data hold about 580,000 distinct CDR3 sequences, with about 15% observed a single time. The ends were cut back, 11 bases at V and 8 bases at J, with 19 bases in the middle. Germline V gives CDR1 MDHEN, CDR2 SYDVKM. The CDR3 spans 14 residues. Study-wide results and limits: Ophthalmopathy onset followed model prediction by a median about 6.9 months. Blood held most thyroid clonotypes expanded above 0.001 frequency.

The material sequenced was blood. This clonotype was obtained from a woman aged 25-40 years with Graves' hyperthyroidism that later progressed to Graves' ophthalmopathy. The chain has TRBV28 and TRBJ1-6, with a tentative D call TRBD1 (6 bases). For the CDR3, the DNA is TGTGCCTACAGCACGGACAGTTTATATTCACCCCTCCACTTT. Translating it yields CAYSTDSLYSPLHF.